These T cell receptor beta chains were read from a single sample in a study of blood T cell repertoires in COVID-19. Only in-frame clones appear in the TCRdb table, and some are missing; sequencing was by immunoSEQ multiplex PCR. The table has 130,000 to 150,000 clones, 81% seen once; the top ten hold around 8.2%. The sequencing input was peripheral blood. The source of these receptors is a human donor in a cohort sampled during active COVID-19. The CDR3 runs from the conserved cysteine through the conserved F or W. D genes are given only for firm matches. Clone size is stated in some rows and not others, as once, few, many or a class when expanded.

clone_size | j_call | d_call | v_call | cdr3_aa | cdr3_nt
once | TRBJ2-2 | NA | TRBV21-1 | CASRQKGPRALPTSNTGELFF | TGTGCCAGCAGACAAAAGGGCCCCAGGGCCCTCCCTACCTCGAACACCGGGGAGCTGTTTTTT
NA | TRBJ2-7 | TRBD1 | TRBV6-2/TRBV6-3 | CASSFPQGARYEQYF | TGTGCCAGCAGTTTCCCGCAGGGGGCGCGTTACGAGCAGTACTTC
NA | TRBJ1-1 | NA | TRBV6-1 | CASSERVRGAFF | TGTGCCAGCAGTGAACGCGTCAGGGGAGCTTTCTTT
NA | TRBJ2-1 | TRBD1 | TRBV7-9 | CASSAPGGGYNEQFF | TGTGCCAGCAGCGCCCCAGGGGGCGGCTACAATGAGCAGTTCTTC
NA | TRBJ2-7 | TRBD2 | TRBV5-4 | CASSSWTSGKGEQYF | TGTGCCAGCAGCTCGTGGACTAGCGGGAAGGGCGAGCAGTACTTC
many | TRBJ1-2 | TRBD1 | TRBV18 | CASSPTVGTDYGYTF | TGTGCCAGCTCACCGACAGTTGGGACAGACTATGGCTACACCTTC
NA | TRBJ2-2 | NA | TRBV6-1 | CASSERRGSNTGELFF | TGTGCCAGCAGCGAAAGGAGGGGATCGAACACCGGGGAGCTGTTTTTT
NA | TRBJ1-2 | NA | TRBV25-1 | CASSELGTYNYGYTF | TGTGCCAGCAGTGAACTAGGGACTTACAACTATGGCTACACCTTC
NA | TRBJ2-7 | TRBD2 | TRBV7-2 | CASSSRSGSPPAYEQYF | TGTGCCAGCAGCTCCCGTAGCGGGAGCCCACCGGCCTACGAGCAGTACTTC
NA | TRBJ2-3 | TRBD2 | TRBV6-5 | CASRRGTSATDTQYF | TGTGCCAGCAGGAGGGGGACTAGCGCCACAGATACGCAGTATTTT
once | TRBJ2-7 | TRBD2 | TRBV6-5 | CASSPTGTSVYEQYF | TGTGCCAGCAGTCCTACCGGGACTAGCGTCTACGAGCAGTACTTC
few | TRBJ1-2 | TRBD1 | TRBV6-5 | CASNEQGGGYTF | TGTGCCAGCAACGAACAGGGGGGAGGCTACACCTTC
NA | TRBJ1-5 | NA | TRBV10-1 | CASSEEAGRNQPQHF | TGCGCCAGCAGTGAGGAGGCAGGGCGCAATCAGCCCCAGCATTTT
NA | TRBJ1-4 | NA | TRBV15 | CATSRVVRGPEKLFF | TGTGCCACCAGCAGAGTAGTCAGGGGACCTGAAAAACTGTTTTTT
NA | TRBJ2-5 | NA | TRBV18 | CASSPSASQETQYF | TGTGCCAGCTCACCATCGGCTAGCCAAGAGACCCAGTACTTC
NA | TRBJ2-7 | NA | TRBV9 | CASSVVPDSYEQYF | TGTGCCAGCAGCGTAGTCCCCGACAGCTACGAGCAGTACTTC
few | TRBJ1-2 | NA | TRBV24-1 | CATSDGGVYGYTF | TGTGCCACCAGTGATGGCGGAGTGTATGGCTACACCTTC
few | TRBJ2-7 | TRBD2 | TRBV7-9 | CASRTSGRAYEQYF | TGTGCCAGCAGGACTAGCGGGAGGGCCTACGAGCAGTACTTC
NA | TRBJ2-3 | TRBD1 | TRBV7-6 | CASRDEDRTTDTQYF | TGTGCCAGCAGGGATGAGGACAGGACCACAGATACGCAGTATTTT
NA | TRBJ1-5 | NA | TRBV18 | CASSPPGGSNNQPQHF | TGTGCCAGCTCACCACCGGGAGGAAGCAACAATCAGCCCCAGCATTTT
NA | TRBJ1-2 | NA | TRBV6-2/TRBV6-3 | CASSYNYQYGYTF | TGTGCCAGCAGTTATAATTACCAGTATGGCTACACCTTC
NA | TRBJ2-7 | NA | TRBV2 | CASSELERPQKESF | TGTGCCAGCAGTGAACTGGAGAGGCCCCAAAAGGAGAGCTTC
NA | TRBJ2-3 | NA | TRBV7-3 | CASSTQGRMTDTQYF | TGTGCCAGCAGTACCCAGGGTCGGATGACAGATACGCAGTATTTT
NA | TRBJ1-1 | NA | TRBV14 | CASSLLRANTEAFF | TGTGCCAGCAGCCTTCTCAGGGCGAACACTGAAGCTTTCTTT
NA | TRBJ2-7 | TRBD2 | TRBV28 | CASSPGTSESYEQYF | TGTGCCAGCAGTCCGGGGACTAGCGAATCCTACGAGCAGTACTTC
NA | TRBJ2-7 | NA | TRBV5-1 | CASSIGAFYEQYF | TGCGCCAGCAGCATCGGAGCCTTCTACGAGCAGTACTTC
NA | TRBJ2-1 | TRBD2 | TRBV4-2 | CASSQGAGDANNEQFF | TGTGCCAGCAGCCAAGGGGCGGGGGACGCCAACAATGAGCAGTTCTTC
once | TRBJ2-7 | TRBD1 | TRBV28 | CASTQPEDRGFEQYF | TGTGCCAGCACCCAACCGGAGGACAGGGGTTTCGAGCAGTACTTC
NA | TRBJ1-2 | NA | TRBV19 | CASSYRDLTF | TGTGCCAGTAGTTACAGGGATCTCACCTTC
NA | TRBJ1-5 | TRBD1 | TRBV24-1 | CATGTGTGQPQHF | TGTGCCACCGGGACAGGGACGGGGCAGCCCCAGCATTTT
NA | TRBJ2-2 | TRBD1 | TRBV7-2 | CASSLGQTNTGELFF | TGTGCCAGCAGCCTGGGACAGACGAACACCGGGGAGCTGTTTTTT
once | TRBJ1-2 | NA | TRBV6-2/TRBV6-3 | CASSYPDGRRIVYGYTF | TGTGCCAGCAGTTACCCCGACGGCCGCAGGATTGTCTATGGCTACACCTTC
few | TRBJ1-2 | NA | TRBV19 | CASSITDADYGYTF | TGTGCCAGTAGTATCACCGATGCAGACTATGGCTACACCTTC
NA | TRBJ2-3 | NA | TRBV6-5 | CASKVEAYTDTQYF | TGTGCCAGCAAAGTTGAGGCCTACACAGATACGCAGTATTTT
NA | TRBJ2-2 | NA | TRBV19 | CASRSPGANLLIGELFF | TGTGCCAGTAGGAGCCCCGGTGCCAACCTCTTAATCGGGGAGCTGTTTTTT
NA | TRBJ2-7 | TRBD1 | TRBV7-8 | CASSAGQGAYEQYF | TGTGCCAGCAGCGCCGGACAGGGGGCCTACGAGCAGTACTTC
NA | TRBJ2-7 | TRBD2 | TRBV4-3 | CASSQEVPGTSGRQYF | TGCGCCAGCAGCCAAGAGGTTCCCGGGACTAGCGGGAGGCAGTACTTC